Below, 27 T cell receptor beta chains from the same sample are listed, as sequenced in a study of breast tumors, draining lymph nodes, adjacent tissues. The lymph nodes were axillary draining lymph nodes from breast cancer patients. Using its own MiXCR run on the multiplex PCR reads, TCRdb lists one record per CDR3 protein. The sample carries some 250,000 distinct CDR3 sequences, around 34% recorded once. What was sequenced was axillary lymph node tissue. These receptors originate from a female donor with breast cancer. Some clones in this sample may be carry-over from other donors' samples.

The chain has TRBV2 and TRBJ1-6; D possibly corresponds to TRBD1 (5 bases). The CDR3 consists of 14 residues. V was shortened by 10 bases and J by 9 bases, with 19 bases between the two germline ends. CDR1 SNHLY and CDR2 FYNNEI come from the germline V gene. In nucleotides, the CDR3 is TGTGCCATCAACAGCGGGGGGTTGAGTTCACCCCTCCACTTT. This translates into CAINSGGLSSPLHF.

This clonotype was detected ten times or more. CDR3 sequence: CASSWDRNTIYF. DNA for the CDR3: TGTGCCAGCAGCTGGGATCGAAACACCATATATTTT. The chain joins TRBV11-2 to TRBJ1-3; D remains ambiguous. V lost 4 bases, J lost 5 bases, and 6 bases lay in between. This CDR3 comprises 12 residues. CDR1 and CDR2 (germline): SGHAT, FQNNGV.

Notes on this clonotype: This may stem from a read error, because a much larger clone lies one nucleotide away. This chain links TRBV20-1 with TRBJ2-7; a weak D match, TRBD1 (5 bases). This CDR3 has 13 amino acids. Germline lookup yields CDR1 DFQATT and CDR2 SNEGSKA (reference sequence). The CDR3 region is CSARVGASYAQYF. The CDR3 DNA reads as TGCAGTGCTAGAGTAGGGGCCAGCTACGCGCAGTACTTC.

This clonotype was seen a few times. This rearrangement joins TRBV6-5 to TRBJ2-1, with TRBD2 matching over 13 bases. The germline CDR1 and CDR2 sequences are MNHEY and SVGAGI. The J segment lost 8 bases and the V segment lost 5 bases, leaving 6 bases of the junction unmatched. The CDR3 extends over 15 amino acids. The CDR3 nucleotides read TGTGCCAGCAGTCGACTAGCGGGGGGCCGGGATGAGCAGTTCTTC. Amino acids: CASSRLAGGRDEQFF.

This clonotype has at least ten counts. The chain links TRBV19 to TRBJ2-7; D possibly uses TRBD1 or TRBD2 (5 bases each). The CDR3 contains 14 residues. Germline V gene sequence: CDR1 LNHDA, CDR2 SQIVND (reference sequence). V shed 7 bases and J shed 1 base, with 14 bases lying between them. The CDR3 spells CASKMGDWSYEQYF. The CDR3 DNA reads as TGTGCCAGTAAGATGGGGGATTGGTCCTACGAGCAGTACTTC.

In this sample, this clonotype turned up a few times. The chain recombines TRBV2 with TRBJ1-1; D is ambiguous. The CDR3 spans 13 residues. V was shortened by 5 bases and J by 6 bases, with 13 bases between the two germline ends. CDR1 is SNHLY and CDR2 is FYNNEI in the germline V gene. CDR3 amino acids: CASSYSGKSEAFF. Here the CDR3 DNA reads TGTGCCAGCAGTTATTCGGGCAAATCTGAAGCTTTCTTT. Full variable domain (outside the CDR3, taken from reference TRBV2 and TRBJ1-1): EPEVTQTPSHQVTQMGQEVILRCVPISNHLYFYWYRQILGQKVEFLVSFYNNEISEKSEIFDDQFSVERPDGSNFTLKIRSTKLEDSAMYFCASSYSGKSEAFFGQGTRLTVV.

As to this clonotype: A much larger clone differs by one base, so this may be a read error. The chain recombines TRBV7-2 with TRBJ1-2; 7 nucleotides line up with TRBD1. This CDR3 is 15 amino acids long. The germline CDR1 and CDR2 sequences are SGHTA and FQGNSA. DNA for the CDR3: TGTGCCAGCAGCTTAGCCGACAGGGTGGGCGGAGGCTACCCCTTC. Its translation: CASSLADRVGGGYPF. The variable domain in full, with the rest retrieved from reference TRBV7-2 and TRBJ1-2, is GAGVSQSPSNKVTEKGKDVELRCDPISGHTALYWYRQSLGQGLEFLIYFQGNSAPDKSGLPSDRFSAERTGGSVSTLTIQRTQQEDSAVYLCASSLADRVGGGYPFGSGTRLTVV.

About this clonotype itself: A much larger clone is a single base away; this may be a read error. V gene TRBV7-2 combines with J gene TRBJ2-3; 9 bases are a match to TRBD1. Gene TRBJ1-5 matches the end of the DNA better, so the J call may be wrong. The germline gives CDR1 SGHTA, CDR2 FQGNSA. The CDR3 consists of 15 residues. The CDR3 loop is CASSAQGAGTDTQHF. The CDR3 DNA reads TGTGCCAGCAGCGCACAGGGGGCCGGCACAGATACGCAGCATTTT.

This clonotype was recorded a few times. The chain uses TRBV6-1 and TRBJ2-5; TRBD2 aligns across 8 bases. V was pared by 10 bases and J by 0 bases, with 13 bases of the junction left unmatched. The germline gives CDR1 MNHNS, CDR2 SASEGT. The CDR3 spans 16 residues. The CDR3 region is CAIARRGGIYQETQYF. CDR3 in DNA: TGTGCCATCGCGAGACGGGGGGGGATTTACCAAGAGACCCAGTACTTC.

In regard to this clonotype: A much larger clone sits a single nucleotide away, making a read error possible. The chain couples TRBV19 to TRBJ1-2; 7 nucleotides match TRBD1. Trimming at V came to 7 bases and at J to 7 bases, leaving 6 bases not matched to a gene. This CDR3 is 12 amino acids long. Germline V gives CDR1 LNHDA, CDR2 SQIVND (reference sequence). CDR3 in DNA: TGTGCCAGTAAGGCAGGGGGGGCTGGCTACACCTTC. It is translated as CASKAGGAGYTF.

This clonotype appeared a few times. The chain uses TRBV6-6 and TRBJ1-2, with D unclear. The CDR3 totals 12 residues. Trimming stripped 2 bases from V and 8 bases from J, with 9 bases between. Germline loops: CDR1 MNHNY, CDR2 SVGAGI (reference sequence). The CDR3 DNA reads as TGTGCCAGCAGTTACCCCGGGGTCGGCTACACCTTC. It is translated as CASSYPGVGYTF.

The CDR3 DNA reads TGTGCCTGGAGTGTACCCCTAGCCAAAAACATTCAGTACTTC. This gives the protein CAWSVPLAKNIQYF. This chain joins TRBV30 and TRBJ2-4; no firm D call. The CDR3 is 14 amino acids. CDR1 GTSNPN and CDR2 SVGIG come from the germline V gene (reference sequence). V shed 0 bases and J shed 0 bases, with 6 bases lying between them.

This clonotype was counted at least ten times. The CDR3 loop reads CATSRDHRGQYF. CDR3 coding DNA: TGTGCCACCAGCAGAGATCATCGGGGTCAGTACTTC. The chain uses TRBV15 and TRBJ2-4; tentative D call: TRBD2 (5 bases). The V end was cut by 0 bases, the J end by 12 bases, with 9 bases between. The CDR3 spans 12 residues. Germline CDR1 and CDR2: LNHNV and YYDKDF (reference sequence). The variable domain in full, with the rest retrieved from reference TRBV15 and TRBJ2-4, is DAMVIQNPRYQVTQFGKPVTLSCSQTLNHNVMYWYQQKSSQAPKLLFHYYDKDFNNEADTPDNFQSRRPNTSFCFLDIRSPGLGDTAMYLCATSRDHRGQYFGAGTRLSVL.

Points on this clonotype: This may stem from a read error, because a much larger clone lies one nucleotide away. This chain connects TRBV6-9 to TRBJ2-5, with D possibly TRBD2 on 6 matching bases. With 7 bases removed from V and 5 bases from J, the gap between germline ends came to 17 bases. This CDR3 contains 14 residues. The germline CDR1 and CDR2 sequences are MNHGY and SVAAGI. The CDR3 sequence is CASNYSASAETQYF. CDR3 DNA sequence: TGTGCCAGCAATTACTCGGCTAGCGCGGAGACCCAGTACTTC.

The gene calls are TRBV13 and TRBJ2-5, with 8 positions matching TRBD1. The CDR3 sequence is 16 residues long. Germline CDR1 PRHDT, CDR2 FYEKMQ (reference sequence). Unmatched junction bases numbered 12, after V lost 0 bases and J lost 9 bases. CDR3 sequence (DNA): TGTGCCAGCAGCTTAGGACAGGGGGAGAACACCATGTCCCAGTACTTC. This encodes CASSLGQGENTMSQYF.

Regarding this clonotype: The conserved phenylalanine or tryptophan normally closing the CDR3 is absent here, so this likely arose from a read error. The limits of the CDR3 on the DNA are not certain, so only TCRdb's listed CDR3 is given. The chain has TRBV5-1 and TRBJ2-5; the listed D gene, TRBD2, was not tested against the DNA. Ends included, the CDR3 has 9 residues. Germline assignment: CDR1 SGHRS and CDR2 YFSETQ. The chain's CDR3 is CASSLELAG.

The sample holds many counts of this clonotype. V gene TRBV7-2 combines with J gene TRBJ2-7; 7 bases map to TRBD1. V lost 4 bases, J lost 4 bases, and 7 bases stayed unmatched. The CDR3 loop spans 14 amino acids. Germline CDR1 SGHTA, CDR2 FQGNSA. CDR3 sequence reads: CASSSLDRPYEQYF. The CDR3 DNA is TGTGCCAGCAGCTCATTGGACAGGCCGTACGAGCAGTACTTC.

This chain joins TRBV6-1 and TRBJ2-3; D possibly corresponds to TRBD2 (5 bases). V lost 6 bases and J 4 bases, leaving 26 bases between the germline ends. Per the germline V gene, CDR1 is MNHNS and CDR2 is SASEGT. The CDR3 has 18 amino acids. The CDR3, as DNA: TGTGCCAGCAGAAGTGATGTACTTGGACTCCGACACCCAGATACGCAGTATTTT. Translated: CASRSDVLGLRHPDTQYF.

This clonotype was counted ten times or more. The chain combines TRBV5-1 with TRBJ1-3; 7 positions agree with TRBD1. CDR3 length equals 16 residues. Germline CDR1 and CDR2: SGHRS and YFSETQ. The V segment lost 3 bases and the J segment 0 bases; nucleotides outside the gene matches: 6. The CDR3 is CASSSGTAVSGNTIYF. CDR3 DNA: TGCGCCAGCAGCTCCGGGACAGCAGTCTCTGGAAACACCATATATTTT.

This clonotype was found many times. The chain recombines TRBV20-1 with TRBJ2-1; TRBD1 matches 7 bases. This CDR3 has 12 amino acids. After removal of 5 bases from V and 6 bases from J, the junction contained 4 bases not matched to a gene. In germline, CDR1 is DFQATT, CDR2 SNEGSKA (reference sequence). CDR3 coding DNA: TGCAGTGCTCTTACAGGGGTCAATGAGCAGTTCTTC. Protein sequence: CSALTGVNEQFF.

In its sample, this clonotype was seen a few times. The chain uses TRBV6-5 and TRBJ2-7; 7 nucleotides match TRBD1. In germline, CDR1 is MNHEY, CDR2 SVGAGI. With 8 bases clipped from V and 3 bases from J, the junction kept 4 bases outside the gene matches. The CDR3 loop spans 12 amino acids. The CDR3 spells CASHPGGYEQYF. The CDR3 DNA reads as TGTGCCAGCCATCCAGGGGGCTACGAGCAGTACTTC.

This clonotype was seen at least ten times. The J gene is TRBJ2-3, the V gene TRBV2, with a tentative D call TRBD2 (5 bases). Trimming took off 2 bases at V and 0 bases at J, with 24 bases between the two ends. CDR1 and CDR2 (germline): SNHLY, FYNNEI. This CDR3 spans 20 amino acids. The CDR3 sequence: CASSETFWDPTDSSTDTQYF. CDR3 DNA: TGTGCCAGCAGTGAAACGTTTTGGGATCCGACGGACTCTAGCACAGATACGCAGTATTTT.

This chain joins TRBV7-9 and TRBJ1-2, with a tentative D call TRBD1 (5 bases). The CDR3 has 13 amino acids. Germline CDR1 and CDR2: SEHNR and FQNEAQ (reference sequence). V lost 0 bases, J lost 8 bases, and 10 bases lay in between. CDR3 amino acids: CASSLATGLGYTF. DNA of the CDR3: TGTGCCAGCAGCTTAGCAACGGGACTGGGCTACACCTTC.

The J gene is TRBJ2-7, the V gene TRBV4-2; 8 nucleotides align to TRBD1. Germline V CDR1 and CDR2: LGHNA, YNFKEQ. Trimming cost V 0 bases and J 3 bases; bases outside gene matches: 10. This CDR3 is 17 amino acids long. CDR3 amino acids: CASSQESPGTGGYEQYF. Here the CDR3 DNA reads TGTGCCAGCAGCCAAGAGTCCCCCGGGACAGGCGGCTACGAGCAGTACTTC.

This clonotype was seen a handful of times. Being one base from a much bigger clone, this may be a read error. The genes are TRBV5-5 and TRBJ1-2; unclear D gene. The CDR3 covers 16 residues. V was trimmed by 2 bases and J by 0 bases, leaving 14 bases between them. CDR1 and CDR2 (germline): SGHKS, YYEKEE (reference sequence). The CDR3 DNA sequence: TGTGCCAGCAGCTTTCACGAGCCGCCGGCTAACTATGGCTACACCTTC. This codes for CASSFHEPPANYGYTF.

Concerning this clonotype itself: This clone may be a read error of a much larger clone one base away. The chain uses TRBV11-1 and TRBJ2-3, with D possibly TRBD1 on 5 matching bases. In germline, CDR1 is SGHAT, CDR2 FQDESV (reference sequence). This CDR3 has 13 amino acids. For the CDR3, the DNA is TGTGCCAGCAGCTCGAGGATGACAGCTACGCAGTATTTT. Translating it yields CASSSRMTATQYF.

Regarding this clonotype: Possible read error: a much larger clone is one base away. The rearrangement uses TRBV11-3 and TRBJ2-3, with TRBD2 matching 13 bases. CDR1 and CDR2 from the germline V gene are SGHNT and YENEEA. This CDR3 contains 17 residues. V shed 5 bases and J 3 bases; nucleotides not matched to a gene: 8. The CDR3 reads CASSPRTSGRGTDTQYF. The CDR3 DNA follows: TGTGCCAGCAGCCCCAGGACTAGCGGGAGAGGGACAGATACGCAGTATTTT.